This is a list of T cell receptor beta chains from one sample in a study of human T cells and chemical hapten exposure. Using its own MiXCR run on the RACE reads, TCRdb lists one record per CDR3 protein. This table has some 93,000 distinct CDR3 sequences, about 8.8% appearing once. Input material: whole blood. All receptors derive from a female donor in good health. Some clones in this sample may be carry-over from other donors' samples. The CDR3 runs from the conserved cysteine through the conserved F or W. The order of the fields is J gene, D gene, clone size, V gene, CDR3 protein, CDR3 DNA. A D gene is named only where the DNA matches it firmly. Not every row has a clone size; where given, it reads once, few, many or a size class.

J gene: TRBJ1-4
D gene: NA
clone size: NA
V gene: TRBV7-2
CDR3 protein: CASSRRATNEKLFF
CDR3 DNA: TGTGCCAGCAGCCGTCGCGCAACTAATGAAAAACTGTTTTTT

J gene: TRBJ1-5
D gene: NA
clone size: few
V gene: TRBV6-6
CDR3 protein: CASSLESFRSQPQHF
CDR3 DNA: TGTGCCAGCAGTTTAGAGAGTTTTAGGAGTCAGCCCCAGCATTTT

J gene: TRBJ2-5
D gene: NA
clone size: NA
V gene: TRBV15
CDR3 protein: CATSPQPPGQREETQYF
CDR3 DNA: TGTGCCACCAGCCCCCAACCCCCGGGACAGCGGGAAGAGACCCAGTACTTC

J gene: TRBJ1-1
D gene: TRBD1
clone size: NA
V gene: TRBV14
CDR3 protein: CASSQGDRGGNTEAFF
CDR3 DNA: TGTGCCAGCAGCCAAGGGGACAGGGGCGGAAACACTGAAGCTTTCTTT

J gene: TRBJ2-5
D gene: TRBD2
clone size: few
V gene: TRBV20-1
CDR3 protein: CSARVAGEGETQYF
CDR3 DNA: TGCAGTGCTAGAGTTGCGGGAGAAGGAGAGACCCAGTACTTC

J gene: TRBJ2-7
D gene: TRBD2
clone size: few
V gene: TRBV20-1
CDR3 protein: CSARVSGRYEQYF
CDR3 DNA: TGCAGTGCTAGAGTGAGCGGGAGGTACGAGCAGTACTTC

J gene: TRBJ2-2
D gene: NA
clone size: many
V gene: TRBV5-5
CDR3 protein: CASSLLNTGELFF
CDR3 DNA: TGTGCCAGCAGCTTGTTGAACACCGGGGAGCTGTTTTTT

J gene: TRBJ2-6
D gene: TRBD1
clone size: NA
V gene: TRBV11-2
CDR3 protein: CASSLRTGPSGANVLTF
CDR3 DNA: TGTGCCAGCAGCTTGCGGACAGGGCCCTCTGGGGCCAACGTCCTGACTTTC

J gene: TRBJ2-5
D gene: NA
clone size: few
V gene: TRBV12-3/TRBV12-4
CDR3 protein: CASKDGFQETQYF
CDR3 DNA: TGTGCCAGCAAAGACGGATTTCAAGAGACCCAGTACTTC

J gene: TRBJ1-6
D gene: NA
clone size: NA
V gene: TRBV11-2
CDR3 protein: CASSLFLGSQSPLHF
CDR3 DNA: TGTGCCAGCAGCTTATTCTTGGGGAGTCAGTCACCCCTCCACTTT

J gene: TRBJ2-2
D gene: NA
clone size: many
V gene: TRBV29-1
CDR3 protein: CSVGISNTGELFF
CDR3 DNA: TGCAGCGTAGGGATATCGAACACCGGGGAGCTGTTTTTT

J gene: TRBJ2-7
D gene: NA
clone size: few
V gene: TRBV20-1
CDR3 protein: CSATRTSSYEQYF
CDR3 DNA: TGCAGTGCTACCCGGACGAGCTCCTACGAGCAGTACTTC

J gene: TRBJ2-7
D gene: NA
clone size: NA
V gene: TRBV10-3
CDR3 protein: CAIRGDSYEQYF
CDR3 DNA: TGTGCCATCAGAGGCGACTCGTACGAGCAGTACTTC

J gene: TRBJ1-5
D gene: TRBD1
clone size: many
V gene: TRBV6-2/TRBV6-3
CDR3 protein: CATGPEGQGNQPQHF
CDR3 DNA: TGTGCCACCGGTCCGGAGGGACAGGGCAATCAGCCCCAGCATTTT

J gene: TRBJ2-7
D gene: NA
clone size: many
V gene: TRBV12-3/TRBV12-4
CDR3 protein: CASSFIGRGTHEQYF
CDR3 DNA: TGTGCCAGCAGTTTTATCGGGCGGGGTACGCACGAGCAGTACTTC

J gene: TRBJ1-6
D gene: NA
clone size: NA
V gene: TRBV10-2
CDR3 protein: CASTEAAYNSPLHF
CDR3 DNA: TGCGCCAGCACAGAAGCGGCCTATAATTCACCCCTCCACTTT

J gene: TRBJ1-5
D gene: NA
clone size: many
V gene: TRBV28
CDR3 protein: CASSFRGGQPQHF
CDR3 DNA: TGTGCCAGCAGTTTTAGGGGTGGGCAGCCCCAGCATTTT

J gene: TRBJ2-6
D gene: NA
clone size: few
V gene: TRBV2
CDR3 protein: CASRASGANVLTF
CDR3 DNA: TGTGCCAGCAGGGCCTCTGGGGCCAACGTCCTGACTTTC

J gene: TRBJ2-3
D gene: NA
clone size: NA
V gene: TRBV24-1
CDR3 protein: CATSDPPNQGTDTQYF
CDR3 DNA: TGTGCCACCAGTGATCCCCCCAACCAGGGCACAGATACGCAGTATTTT

J gene: TRBJ1-2
D gene: NA
clone size: many
V gene: TRBV14
CDR3 protein: CASSQDRDYGYTF
CDR3 DNA: TGTGCCAGCAGCCAAGACAGAGACTATGGCTACACCTTC

J gene: TRBJ2-3
D gene: TRBD2
clone size: NA
V gene: TRBV13
CDR3 protein: CASSFLAVTSSTDTQYF
CDR3 DNA: TGTGCCAGCAGCTTTCTAGCGGTAACCTCTAGCACAGATACGCAGTATTTT

J gene: TRBJ2-1
D gene: NA
clone size: few
V gene: TRBV7-9
CDR3 protein: CASSSGAGQFF
CDR3 DNA: TGTGCCAGCAGTTCAGGTGCCGGGCAGTTCTTC

J gene: TRBJ2-1
D gene: NA
clone size: NA
V gene: TRBV12-3/TRBV12-4
CDR3 protein: CASSIGGGYNEQFF
CDR3 DNA: TGTGCCAGCAGCATAGGGGGAGGGTACAATGAGCAGTTCTTC

J gene: TRBJ1-1
D gene: TRBD1
clone size: NA
V gene: TRBV19
CDR3 protein: CASSPRQGRTEAFF
CDR3 DNA: TGTGCCAGTAGTCCCCGACAGGGACGAACTGAAGCTTTCTTT